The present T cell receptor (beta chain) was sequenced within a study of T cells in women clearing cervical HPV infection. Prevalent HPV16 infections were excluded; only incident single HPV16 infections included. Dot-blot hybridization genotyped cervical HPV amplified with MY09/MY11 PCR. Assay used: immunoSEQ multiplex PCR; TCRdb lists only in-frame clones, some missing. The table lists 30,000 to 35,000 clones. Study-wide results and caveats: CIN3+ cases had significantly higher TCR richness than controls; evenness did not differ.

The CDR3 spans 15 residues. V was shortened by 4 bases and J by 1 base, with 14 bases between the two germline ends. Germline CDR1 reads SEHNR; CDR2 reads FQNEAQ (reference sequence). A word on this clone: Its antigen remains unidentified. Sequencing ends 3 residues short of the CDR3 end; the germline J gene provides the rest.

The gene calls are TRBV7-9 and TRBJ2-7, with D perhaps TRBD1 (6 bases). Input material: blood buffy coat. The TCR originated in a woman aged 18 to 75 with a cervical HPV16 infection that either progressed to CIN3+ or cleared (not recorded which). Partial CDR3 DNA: TGTGCCAGCAGCTCCCCACAGGGATTTTCCTACGAG. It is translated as CASSSPQGFSYE. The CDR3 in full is CASSSPQGFSYEQYF.